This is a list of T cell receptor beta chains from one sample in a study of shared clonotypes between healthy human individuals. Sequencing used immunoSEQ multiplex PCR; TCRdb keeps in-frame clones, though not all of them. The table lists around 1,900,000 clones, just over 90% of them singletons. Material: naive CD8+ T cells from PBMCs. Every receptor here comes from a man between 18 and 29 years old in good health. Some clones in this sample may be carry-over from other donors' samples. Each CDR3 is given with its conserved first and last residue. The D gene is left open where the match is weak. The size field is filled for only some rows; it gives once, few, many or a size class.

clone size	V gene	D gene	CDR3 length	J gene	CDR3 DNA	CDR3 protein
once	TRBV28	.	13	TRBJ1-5	TGTGCCAGCAGTTTAATCTGGGCTCAGCCCCAGCATTTT	CASSLIWAQPQHF
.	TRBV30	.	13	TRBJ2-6	TGTGCCTGGACCCACTCTGGGGCCAACGTCCTGACTTTC	CAWTHSGANVLTF
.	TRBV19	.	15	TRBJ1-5	TGTGCCAGTAGTATAGGCAGGGGAGGCAATCAGCCCCAGCATTTT	CASSIGRGGNQPQHF
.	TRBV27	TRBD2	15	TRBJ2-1	TGTGCCAGCTCGCCGGGAGGGTTAGGTTACAATGAGCAGTTCTTC	CASSPGGLGYNEQFF
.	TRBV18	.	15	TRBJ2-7	TGTGCCAGCTCACCATTGGGGGAAAGGTCCTACGAGCAGTACTTC	CASSPLGERSYEQYF
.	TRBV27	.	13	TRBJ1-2	TGTGCCAGCAAACAACAGGGAATGCACGGCTACACCTTC	CASKQQGMHGYTF
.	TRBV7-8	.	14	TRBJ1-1	TGTGCCAGCAGCTCGGGACGGATGAACACTGAAGCTTTCTTT	CASSSGRMNTEAFF
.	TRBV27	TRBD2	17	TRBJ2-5	TGTGCCAGCAGTACTCTCCGGACTAGCGGGCCCCAAGAGACCCAGTACTTC	CASSTLRTSGPQETQYF
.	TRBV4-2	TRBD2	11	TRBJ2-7	TGTGCCAGCAGTCGCGGGGGGGAGCAGTACTTC	CASSRGGEQYF
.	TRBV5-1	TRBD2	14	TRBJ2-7	TGCGCCAGCAGCCCCTTAGCGGGAGTATACGAGCAGTACTTC	CASSPLAGVYEQYF
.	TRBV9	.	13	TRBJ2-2	TGTGCCAGCAAGGATCCTCCCACCGGGGAGCTGTTTTTT	CASKDPPTGELFF
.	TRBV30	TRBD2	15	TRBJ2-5	TGTGCCTGGACTAGCGGGAGGGCTCGGCAAGAGACCCAGTACTTC	CAWTSGRARQETQYF
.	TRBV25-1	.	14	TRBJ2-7	TGTGCCAGCAGTGAATGGGACCGAACGTACGAGCAGTACTTC	CASSEWDRTYEQYF
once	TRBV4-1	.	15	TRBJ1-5	TGCGCCAGCAGCCAAGATGCGAGGGAGTACCGGCCCCAGCATTTT	CASSQDAREYRPQHF
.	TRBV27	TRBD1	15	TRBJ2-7	TGTGCCAGCAGTTCAACTCGGACAGGGCGGATCGAGCAGTACTTC	CASSSTRTGRIEQYF
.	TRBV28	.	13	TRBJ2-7	TGTGCCAGCAGTTTATACGGTTCTTACGAGCAGTACTTC	CASSLYGSYEQYF
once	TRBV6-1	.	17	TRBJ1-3	TGTGCCAGCAGTGAAATCGGCGGACTATTACCTGGAAACACCATATATTTT	CASSEIGGLLPGNTIYF
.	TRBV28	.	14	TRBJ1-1	TGTGCCAGCAGTCTAACGAGGTCGGGCACTGAAGCTTTCTTT	CASSLTRSGTEAFF
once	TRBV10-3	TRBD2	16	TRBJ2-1	TGTGCCATCAGTGAGTCAGCGGGACTAGGGGACAATGAGCAGTTCTTC	CAISESAGLGDNEQFF
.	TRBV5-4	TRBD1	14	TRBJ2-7	TGTGCCAGCAGAAAGGGACAGGTCCCCCACGAGCAGTACTTC	CASRKGQVPHEQYF
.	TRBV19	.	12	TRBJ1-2	TGTGCCAGTAGTATAGATCTGTATGGCTACACCTTC	CASSIDLYGYTF
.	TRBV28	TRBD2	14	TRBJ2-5	TGTGCCAGCAGCGGGGGGGAGGGGTTGGAGACCCAGTACTTC	CASSGGEGLETQYF
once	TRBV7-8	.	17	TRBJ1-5	TGTGCCAGCAGCTTAGCGGTAACAGGGCCTAGCAATCAGCCCCAGCATTTT	CASSLAVTGPSNQPQHF
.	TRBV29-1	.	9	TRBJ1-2	TGCATTGACTCGTCCGATTACACCTTC	CIDSSDYTF
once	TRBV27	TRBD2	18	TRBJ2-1	TGTGCCAGCAGTTTATCGGCGGGACTAGCGGGAGACTACAATGAGCAGTTCTTC	CASSLSAGLAGDYNEQFF
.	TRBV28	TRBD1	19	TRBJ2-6	TGTGCCAGCAGTTTATCTGGGACAGGGGGACCTCTTAGGGCCAACGTCCTGACTTTC	CASSLSGTGGPLRANVLTF
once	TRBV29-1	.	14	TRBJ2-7	TGCAGCGCCACATCTCAGGGGTCGGCGAACGAGCAGTACTTC	CSATSQGSANEQYF
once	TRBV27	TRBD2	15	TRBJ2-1	TGTGCCAGCAGTTTATCGGCGGGAGGGCACAATGAGCAGTTCTTC	CASSLSAGGHNEQFF
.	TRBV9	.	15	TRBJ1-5	TGTGCCAGCAGCCCCACGGGGGGGAGTGATCAGCCCCAGCATTTT	CASSPTGGSDQPQHF
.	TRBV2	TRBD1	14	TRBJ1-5	TGTGCCACACGACAGGGTGGAGGCAATCAGCCCCAGCATTTT	CATRQGGGNQPQHF
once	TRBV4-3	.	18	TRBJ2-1	TGCGCCAGCAGCCAAGAGTCGGTCAGGCTAGCTTTTTTCAATGAGCAGTTCTTC	CASSQESVRLAFFNEQFF
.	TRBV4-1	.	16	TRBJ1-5	TGCGCCAGCAGCCAAGAACGGGGAACCGACAATCAGCCCCAGCATTTT	CASSQERGTDNQPQHF
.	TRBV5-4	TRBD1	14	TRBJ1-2	TGTGCCAGCATCGTACCGGGACAGGGAAATGGCTACACCTTC	CASIVPGQGNGYTF
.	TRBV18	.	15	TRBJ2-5	TGTGCCAGCTCACCACCGGTTAGGTACCAAGAGACCCAGTACTTC	CASSPPVRYQETQYF
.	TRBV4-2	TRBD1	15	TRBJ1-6	TGTGCCAGCAGCTTCCGGGACAGGGAGAATTCACCCCTCCACTTT	CASSFRDRENSPLHF
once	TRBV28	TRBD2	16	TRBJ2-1	TGTGCCAGCAGCGCGGGCCTAGCGGGAGTTCTGGGTGAGCAGTTCTTC	CASSAGLAGVLGEQFF
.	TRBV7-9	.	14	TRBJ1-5	TGTGCCAGCAGCTTGGGGACCCTAAATCAGCCCCAGCATTTT	CASSLGTLNQPQHF
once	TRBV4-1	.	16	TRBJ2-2	TGCGCCAGCAGCCAAGTCGAGGGAGGTCCGCCCGGGGAGCTGTTTTTT	CASSQVEGGPPGELFF
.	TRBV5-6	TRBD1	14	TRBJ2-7	TGTGCCAGCAGCTTTGGGACAGGGGGCGCCGAGCAGTACTTC	CASSFGTGGAEQYF